This TCR beta chain was retrieved from a study of CD8 T cells in ankylosing spondylitis. This clonotype was counted at least ten times. Its antigen remains unidentified. A quantitative 5'-RACE method, one with molecular barcodes, was used to make TCR beta libraries. A single record per CDR3 protein comes from TCRdb applying MiXCR to the 5' RACE reads. The sample lists some 30,000 distinct CDR3 sequences, 5.5% to 8% occurring once. The length of the CDR3 is 13 residues. Germline loops: CDR1 MNHEY, CDR2 SMNVEV (reference sequence). Trimming took 3 bases from V and 1 from J, leaving 6 bases between them. Study results and limitations: Past research had described some motif variants in reactive arthritis synovial fluid and blood. There was reportedly significant enrichment of clones that were disease-linked in matched ankylosing spondylitis synovial fluid.

The sequence derives from a male donor with ankylosing spondylitis or in good health (not recorded which). Material: blood, either unsorted or a sorted T cell fraction (not recorded which). This chain uses TRBV27 with TRBJ1-1; D call uncertain. Written as DNA, the CDR3 is TGTGCCAGCAGTTTGGACCGGAACACTGAAGCTTTCTTT. This sequence encodes CASSLDRNTEAFF.